Below are 18 T cell receptor beta chains sequenced from a single sample in a study of OX40 agonist ivuxolimab in advanced cancers. Clones were read by immunoSEQ multiplex PCR, and TCRdb kept only the in-frame ones, dropping some. The sample has about 89,000 clones; about 88% are singletons. The sample was CD4+ or CD8+ T cells sorted from blood, taken in a trial of the OX40 agonist ivuxolimab. The receptors were sampled from an adult with an advanced solid tumor such as melanoma, head and neck, liver or kidney cancer.

The chain couples TRBV5-6 to TRBJ1-4, with 8 bases matching TRBD1. Germline CDR1 and CDR2: SGHDT and YYEEEE. The CDR3 length is 14 residues. Trimming took 2 bases from V and 5 from J; bases not matched to a gene: 2. In DNA, the CDR3 is TGTGCCAGCAGCTTAGGACAGGGAAATGAAAAACTGTTTTTT. Its translation is CASSLGQGNEKLFF.

This chain uses TRBV5-8 with TRBJ2-7; D gene unclear. Trimming left V 2 bases short and J 0 bases short, with 12 bases between. Germline CDR1 reads SGHTS; CDR2 reads YDEGEE. There are 15 residues in the CDR3. Written as DNA, the CDR3 is TGTGCCAGCAGCTTTGGTTGGCGGCCCTCCTACGAGCAGTACTTC. This gives the protein CASSFGWRPSYEQYF.

The rearrangement uses TRBV11-2 and TRBJ2-7; TRBD1 matches 9 bases. Germline-derived CDR1 and CDR2 are SGHAT and FQNNGV. V was pared by 0 bases and J by 5 bases, with 5 bases of the junction left unmatched. This CDR3 contains 15 residues. The CDR3 region is CASSLDTGGWNEQYF. CDR3 bases: TGTGCCAGCAGCTTAGATACAGGGGGCTGGAACGAGCAGTACTTC.

The chain couples TRBV18 to TRBJ2-7; D remains ambiguous. The V and J ends lost 3 bases and 0 bases respectively, with 12 bases between them. The CDR3 contains 15 residues. Germline CDR1 reads KGHSH; CDR2 reads LQKENI. The CDR3 DNA follows: TGTGCCAGCTCACCGGATATGGTGAACTCCTACGAGCAGTACTTC. This sequence encodes CASSPDMVNSYEQYF.

The genes are TRBV7-9 and TRBJ2-2, with D maybe TRBD1 (5 bases). Trimming stripped 5 bases from V and 5 bases from J, with 18 bases between. From germline, CDR1 is SEHNR and CDR2 FQNEAQ (reference sequence). The CDR3 totals 16 residues. CDR3 region: CASSPLSQGWTGELFF. CDR3 nucleotides: TGTGCCAGCAGCCCCCTGTCCCAGGGTTGGACCGGGGAGCTGTTTTTT.

The chain links TRBV4-3 to TRBJ2-1; D is undetermined. The CDR3 sequence is 13 residues long. V was trimmed by 4 bases and J by 9 bases, leaving 13 bases between them. Germline V lookup: CDR1 LGHNA, CDR2 YSLEER. The CDR3 DNA reads as TGCGCCAGCAGCCGCCTGACTCAAGGTGAGCAGTTCTTC. Protein: CASSRLTQGEQFF.

This rearrangement joins TRBV18 to TRBJ1-3; D call uncertain. V was clipped by 1 base and J by 0 bases, with 7 bases between them. Germline-derived CDR1 and CDR2 are KGHSH and LQKENI. CDR3 length: 15 residues. The CDR3 DNA reads as TGTGCCAGCTCACCACTCGGGTCCTCTGGAAACACCATATATTTT. Translation gives CASSPLGSSGNTIYF. Full variable domain (outside the CDR3, taken from reference TRBV18 and TRBJ1-3): NAGVMQNPRHLVRRRGQEARLRCSPMKGHSHVYWYRQLPEEGLKFMVYLQKENIIDESGMPKERFSAEFPKEGPSILRIQQVVRGDSAAYFCASSPLGSSGNTIYFGEGSWLTVV.

This sequence joins TRBV5-1 and TRBJ1-6, with no clear D. V was shortened by 0 bases and J by 5 bases, with 9 bases between the two germline ends. The CDR3 is 15 amino acids. The germline V gene has CDR1 SGHRS and CDR2 YFSETQ. CDR3 loop: CASSLGQANNSPLHF. CDR3 coding DNA: TGCGCCAGCAGCTTGGGGCAGGCAAATAATTCACCCCTCCACTTT.

This rearrangement joins TRBV7-6 to TRBJ2-1, with 14 bases identical to TRBD2. The V gene's germline CDR1 is SGHVS and CDR2 FNYEAQ. The V gene end was trimmed by 5 bases and the J gene end by 6 bases; junction bases not matched to a gene: 3. There are 15 residues in the CDR3. Written as DNA, the CDR3 is TGTGCCAGCAGCGTGACTAGCGGGGGGGCCAATGAGCAGTTCTTC. Translating it yields CASSVTSGGANEQFF.

The rearrangement uses TRBV5-4 and TRBJ1-1; TRBD1 matches at 7 bases. V trimming: 4 bases; J trimming: 3 bases; junction bases outside the gene matches: 12. From germline, CDR1 is SGHNT and CDR2 YYREEE (reference sequence). The CDR3 contains 16 residues. This CDR3 reads CASSTPMTGRDTEAFF. CDR3 bases: TGTGCCAGCAGCACACCTATGACAGGGAGGGACACTGAAGCTTTCTTT.

The rearrangement joins TRBV13 to TRBJ2-5; 7 positions agree with TRBD1. V gave up 5 bases and J gave up 0 bases; unmatched junction bases: 12. Germline V gene sequence: CDR1 PRHDT, CDR2 FYEKMQ (reference sequence). The CDR3 has 17 amino acids. The CDR3 region is CASSATPWDRNQETQYF. For the CDR3, the DNA is TGTGCCAGCAGCGCTACCCCCTGGGACAGAAACCAAGAGACCCAGTACTTC. Complete variable domain (other parts from reference TRBV13 and TRBJ2-5): AAGVIQSPRHLIKEKRETATLKCYPIPRHDTVYWYQQGPGQDPQFLISFYEKMQSDKGSIPDRFSAQQFSDYHSELNMSSLELGDSALYFCASSATPWDRNQETQYFGPGTRLLVL.

The gene calls are TRBV29-1 and TRBJ2-2, with 11 bases identical to TRBD1. V gave up 5 bases and J gave up 5 bases; unmatched junction bases: 7. The germline V gene encodes CDR1 SQVTM and CDR2 ANQGSEA. This CDR3 is built from 15 residues. CDR3 sequence reads: CSVSGQGVLTGELFF. CDR3 coding DNA: TGCAGCGTTTCGGGACAGGGGGTTCTGACCGGGGAGCTGTTTTTT.

V is TRBV13 and J is TRBJ2-7; TRBD2 might be the D (6 bases). The CDR3 runs 14 residues. The V gene's germline CDR1 is PRHDT and CDR2 FYEKMQ (reference sequence). V lost 0 bases and J 5 bases, leaving 11 bases between the germline ends. The CDR3 loop reads CASSLGLRGNEQYF. The CDR3 coding sequence is TGTGCCAGCAGCTTAGGCCTGCGGGGAAACGAGCAGTACTTC.

This sequence joins TRBV10-2 and TRBJ1-1; D remains ambiguous. Germline loops: CDR1 WSHSY, CDR2 SAAADI. V lost 3 bases, J lost 3 bases, and 8 bases lay in between. This CDR3 is built from 13 residues. CDR3 sequence: CASSEISDTEAFF. CDR3 nucleotides: TGCGCCAGCAGTGAAATCAGCGACACTGAAGCTTTCTTT.

The gene calls are TRBV18 and TRBJ1-2; possible D gene TRBD1, 6 bases. Trimming left V 3 bases short and J 6 bases short, with 14 bases between. Looked up from germline, CDR1 is KGHSH and CDR2 is LQKENI. The CDR3 length is 14 residues. The CDR3 reads CASSPLQGDHGYTF. CDR3 bases: TGTGCCAGCTCACCCCTACAGGGCGATCATGGCTACACCTTC.

This sequence joins TRBV15 and TRBJ2-6; D not certain. The CDR3 consists of 17 residues. In germline, CDR1 is LNHNV, CDR2 YYDKDF (reference sequence). Trimming took 3 bases from V and 0 from J, leaving 12 bases between them. The CDR3 here is CATSRTRVNSGANVLTF. The CDR3, as DNA: TGTGCCACCAGCAGGACTCGGGTTAACTCTGGGGCCAACGTCCTGACTTTC.

The chain is built from TRBV27 and TRBJ2-7, with D unclear. CDR1 and CDR2 from the germline V gene are MNHEY and SMNVEV (reference sequence). This CDR3 region has 13 residues. V lost 6 bases, J lost 2 bases, and 11 bases lay in between. This CDR3 is CASRFLGTYEQYF. The CDR3 DNA follows: TGTGCCAGCAGATTTCTGGGAACCTACGAGCAGTACTTC.

V and J are TRBV21-1 and TRBJ1-3. TRBV21-1 is described as a pseudogene. The CDR3 has 15 amino acids. The CDR3 bases are TGTGCCAGCAGCCTCCGAGAGGTCTCTGGAAACACCATATATTTT. Protein product: CASSLREVSGNTIYF.